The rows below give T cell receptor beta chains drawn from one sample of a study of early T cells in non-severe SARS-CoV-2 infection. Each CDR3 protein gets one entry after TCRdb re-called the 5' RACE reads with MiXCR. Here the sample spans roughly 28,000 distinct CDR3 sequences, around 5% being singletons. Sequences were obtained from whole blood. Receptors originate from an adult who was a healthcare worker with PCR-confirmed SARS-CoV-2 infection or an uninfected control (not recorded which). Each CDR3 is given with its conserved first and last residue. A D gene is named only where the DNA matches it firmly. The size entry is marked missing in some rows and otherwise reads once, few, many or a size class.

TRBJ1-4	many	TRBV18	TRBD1	CASSTGTANEKLFF	TGTGCCAGCTCAACCGGGACAGCCAATGAAAAACTGTTTTTT
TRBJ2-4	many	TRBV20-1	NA	CSARQGNLAKNIQYF	TGCAGTGCTAGGCAGGGAAACCTAGCCAAAAACATTCAGTACTTC
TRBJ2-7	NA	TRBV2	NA	CASSENPGVGEQYF	TGTGCCAGCAGTGAAAACCCAGGGGTCGGGGAGCAGTACTTC
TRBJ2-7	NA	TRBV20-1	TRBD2	CSAVTTLAGVLSPYEQYF	TGCAGTGCTGTTACCACCCTAGCGGGGGTGTTGTCCCCATACGAGCAGTACTTC
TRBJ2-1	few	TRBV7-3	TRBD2	CASSPRTSGSDEQFF	TGTGCCAGCAGTCCTCGGACTAGCGGGAGCGATGAGCAGTTCTTC
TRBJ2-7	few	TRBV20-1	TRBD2	CSANSGGMDEQYF	TGCAGTGCCAATAGCGGGGGGATGGACGAGCAGTACTTC
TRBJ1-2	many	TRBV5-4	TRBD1	CASSTPMTGGYGYTF	TGTGCCAGCAGCACCCCCATGACAGGGGGCTATGGCTACACCTTC
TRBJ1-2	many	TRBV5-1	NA	CASSSGAGLDYGYTF	TGCGCCAGCAGCTCCGGGGCAGGTCTGGACTATGGCTACACCTTC
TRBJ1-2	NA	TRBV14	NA	CASSASNYGYTF	TGTGCCAGCAGTGCGTCGAACTATGGCTACACCTTC
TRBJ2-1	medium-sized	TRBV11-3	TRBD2	CASRRTGLAGGRYNEQFF	TGTGCCAGCAGACGAACGGGACTAGCGGGGGGTCGGTACAATGAGCAGTTCTTC
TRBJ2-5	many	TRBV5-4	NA	CASSLQEQETQYF	TGTGCCAGCAGCTTGCAGGAACAAGAGACCCAGTACTTC
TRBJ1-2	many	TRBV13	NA	CASSLAGTNYGYTF	TGTGCCAGCAGCTTAGCAGGGACCAACTATGGCTACACCTTC
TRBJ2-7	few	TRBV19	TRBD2	CASSLRTSGTYEQYF	TGTGCCAGTAGTCTCCGGACTAGCGGGACGTACGAGCAGTACTTC
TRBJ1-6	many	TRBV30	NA	CAWRGAATYNSPLHF	TGTGCCTGGAGGGGGGCCGCAACTTATAATTCACCCCTCCACTTT
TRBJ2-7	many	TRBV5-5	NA	CASSPETKTYEQYF	TGTGCCAGCAGCCCTGAGACAAAAACCTACGAGCAGTACTTC
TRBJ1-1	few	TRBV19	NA	CASSMGGNTEAFF	TGTGCCAGTAGTATGGGGGGGAACACTGAAGCTTTCTTT
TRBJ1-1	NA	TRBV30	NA	CAWSVPGRSEAFF	TGTGCCTGGAGTGTACCCGGCAGGTCTGAAGCTTTCTTT
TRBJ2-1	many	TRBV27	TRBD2	CASSWGSGRLSYNEQFF	TGTGCCAGCAGTTGGGGTAGCGGGAGACTTTCCTACAATGAGCAGTTCTTC
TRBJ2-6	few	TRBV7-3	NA	CASSANSGANVLTF	TGTGCCAGCAGTGCGAACTCTGGGGCCAACGTCCTGACTTTC
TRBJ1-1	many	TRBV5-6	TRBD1	CASSLLRQGGTEAFF	TGTGCCAGCAGCCTCCTACGACAGGGAGGGACTGAAGCTTTCTTT
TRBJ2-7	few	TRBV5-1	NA	CASSLGAGTGYEQYF	TGCGCCAGCAGCTTGGGGGCGGGGACGGGTTACGAGCAGTACTTC
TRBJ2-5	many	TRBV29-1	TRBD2	CSVEEGFSGIPRETQYF	TGCAGCGTTGAAGAGGGCTTTAGCGGGATCCCTCGGGAGACCCAGTACTTC
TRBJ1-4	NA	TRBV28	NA	CASSPGRDNEKLFF	TGTGCCAGCAGCCCGGGACGGGACAATGAAAAACTGTTTTTT
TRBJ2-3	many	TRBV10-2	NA	CASTEPRRPDTQYF	TGCGCCAGCACCGAACCCCGACGGCCAGATACGCAGTATTTT
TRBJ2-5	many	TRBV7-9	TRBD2	CASSLGGTSGSSQETQYF	TGTGCCAGCAGCTTAGGCGGGACTAGCGGGAGTTCGCAAGAGACCCAGTACTTC
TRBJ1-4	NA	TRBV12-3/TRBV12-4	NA	CASSLGPLTRVFF	TGTGCCAGCAGTTTAGGACCTTTAACCCGGGTGTTTTTT
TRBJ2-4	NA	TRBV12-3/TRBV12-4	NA	CASRRGLAKNIQYF	TGTGCCAGCCGACGGGGTCTAGCCAAAAACATTCAGTACTTC
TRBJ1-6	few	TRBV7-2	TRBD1	CASSYDLPTGLNNSPLHF	TGTGCCAGCAGCTACGATCTACCGACAGGGTTAAATAATTCACCCCTCCACTTT
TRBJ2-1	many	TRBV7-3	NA	CASSPGQQYNEQFF	TGTGCCAGCAGCCCAGGCCAGCAGTACAATGAGCAGTTCTTC
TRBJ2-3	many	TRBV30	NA	CACAWGYTDTQYF	TGTGCCTGCGCATGGGGGTACACAGATACGCAGTATTTT
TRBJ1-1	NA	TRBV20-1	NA	CSARRNTEAFF	TGCAGTGCTAGACGAAACACTGAAGCTTTCTTT
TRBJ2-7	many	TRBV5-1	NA	CASSVGGTGVSDEQYF	TGCGCCAGCAGCGTTGGGGGGACGGGAGTCAGCGACGAGCAGTACTTC
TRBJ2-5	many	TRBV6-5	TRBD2	CASSTTSGRKVVTQYF	TGTGCCAGCAGTACCACTAGCGGGAGGAAAGTAGTGACCCAGTACTTC
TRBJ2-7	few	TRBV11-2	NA	CASSPTTGSHSYEQYF	TGTGCCAGCAGCCCAACGACTGGGAGCCACTCCTACGAGCAGTACTTC
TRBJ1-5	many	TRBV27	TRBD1	CASSRHRVGQGATEPQHF	TGTGCCAGCAGTCGACACCGAGTTGGACAGGGGGCAACAGAGCCCCAGCATTTT
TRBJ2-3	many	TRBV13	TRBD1	CASSSTTGGTDTQYF	TGTGCCAGCAGCTCCACCACAGGGGGCACAGATACGCAGTATTTT
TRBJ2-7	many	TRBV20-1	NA	CSASGDSPYEQYF	TGCAGTGCTAGTGGAGACAGTCCCTACGAGCAGTACTTC
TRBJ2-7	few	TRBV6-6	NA	CASSYGVSYEQYF	TGTGCCAGCAGTTACGGCGTCTCCTACGAGCAGTACTTC
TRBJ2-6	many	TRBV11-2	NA	CASSFPSGSGANVLTF	TGTGCCAGCAGCTTCCCCTCCGGCTCTGGGGCCAACGTCCTGACTTTC
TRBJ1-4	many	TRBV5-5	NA	CASSLETFEKLFF	TGTGCCAGCAGCTTGGAGACTTTTGAAAAACTGTTTTTT
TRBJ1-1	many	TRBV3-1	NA	CASSQGERGTEAFF	TGTGCCAGCAGCCAGGGTGAGCGGGGAACTGAAGCTTTCTTT